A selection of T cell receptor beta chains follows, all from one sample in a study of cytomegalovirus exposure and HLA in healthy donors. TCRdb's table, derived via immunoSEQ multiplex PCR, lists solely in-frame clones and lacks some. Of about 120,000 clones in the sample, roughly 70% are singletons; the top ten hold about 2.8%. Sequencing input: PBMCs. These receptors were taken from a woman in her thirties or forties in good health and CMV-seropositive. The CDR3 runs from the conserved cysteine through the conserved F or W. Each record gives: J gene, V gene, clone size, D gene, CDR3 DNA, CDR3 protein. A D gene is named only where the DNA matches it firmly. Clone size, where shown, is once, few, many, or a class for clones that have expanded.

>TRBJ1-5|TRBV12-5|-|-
TGTGCTAGTGGTTCCTCCGTAGGACAATTTTATAGCAATCAGCCCCAGCATTTT
CASGSSVGQFYSNQPQHF
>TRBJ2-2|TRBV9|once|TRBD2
TGTGCCAGCAGCGTAGCAACAGCGGGGGGATTCGGGGAGCTGTTTTTT
CASSVATAGGFGELFF
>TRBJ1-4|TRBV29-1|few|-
TGCAGCGTTGAAGATCGTTCGGGGGTAGGAGAAAAACTGTTTTTT
CSVEDRSGVGEKLFF
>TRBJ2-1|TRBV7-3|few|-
TGTGCCAGCAGCAGAGGGGGAGCATCTAGCAATGAGCAGTTCTTC
CASSRGGASSNEQFF
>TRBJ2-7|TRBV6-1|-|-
TGTGCCAGCGGCGAGGCCGGGATTCTCTCCTACGAGCAGTACTTC
CASGEAGILSYEQYF
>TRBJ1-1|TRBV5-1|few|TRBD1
TGCGCCAGCAGCGTATACAGGGGACAGAACACTGAAGCTTTCTTT
CASSVYRGQNTEAFF
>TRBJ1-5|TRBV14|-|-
TGTGCCCCAGCCAGGCCCAGATGCGGGTATAGCAATCAGCCCCAGCATTTT
CAPARPRCGYSNQPQHF
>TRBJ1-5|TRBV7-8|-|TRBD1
TGTGCCAGCAGCTTAGGGTCGTCGGGACAGGGTAATCAGCCCCAGCATTTT
CASSLGSSGQGNQPQHF
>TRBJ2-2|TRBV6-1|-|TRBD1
TGTGCCAGCATTGACAGGGAGAACACCGGGGAGCTGTTTTTT
CASIDRENTGELFF
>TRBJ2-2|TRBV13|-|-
TGTGCCAGCAGCTCCAGGAACACCGGGGAGCTGTTTTTT
CASSSRNTGELFF
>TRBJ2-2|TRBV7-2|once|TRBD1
TGTGCCAGCAGCATCTACAGGGGTTCTCACACCGGGGAGCTGTTTTTT
CASSIYRGSHTGELFF
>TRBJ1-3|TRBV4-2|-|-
TGTGCCAGCAGCCAAGCCCAGGGCGAGAGCTCTGGAAACACCATATATTTT
CASSQAQGESSGNTIYF
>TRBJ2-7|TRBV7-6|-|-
TGTGCCAGCAGCTTAGCGGGGGGTTACGAGCAGTACTTC
CASSLAGGYEQYF
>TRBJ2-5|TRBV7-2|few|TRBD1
TGTGCCAGCAGCTTGTCCGGACAGGGGGGGACCCAGTACTTC
CASSLSGQGGTQYF
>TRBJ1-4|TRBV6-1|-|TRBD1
TGTGCCAGCAGTGAAAGGACAGGGGGTTTTGAAAAACTGTTTTTT
CASSERTGGFEKLFF
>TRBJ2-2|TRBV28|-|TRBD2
TGTGCCAGCCTAAGTTTGGCGGGAGGACGGAACACCGGGGAGCTGTTTTTT
CASLSLAGGRNTGELFF
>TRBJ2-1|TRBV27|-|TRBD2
TGTGCCAGCAGTTTAGAGGGACTAGCCACCTACAATGAGCAGTTCTTC
CASSLEGLATYNEQFF
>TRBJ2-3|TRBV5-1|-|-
TGCGCCAGCAGCTTGGGGAGAACAGATACGCAGTATTTT
CASSLGRTDTQYF
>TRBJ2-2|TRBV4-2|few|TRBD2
TGTGCCAGCAGCCAGGAGACTAGCGGGGGGATTGACACCGGGGAGCTGTTTTTT
CASSQETSGGIDTGELFF
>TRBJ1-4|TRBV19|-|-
TGTGCCAGTACCCTAACCGGGACTAACTTGCTAAAACTGTTTTTT
CASTLTGTNLLKLFF
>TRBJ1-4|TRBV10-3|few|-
TGTGCCACTAGCCGGCAGGCTGCAACTAATGAAAAACTGTTTTTT
CATSRQAATNEKLFF
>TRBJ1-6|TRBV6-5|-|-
TGTGCCAGCAGTTATAGTAATTCACCCCTCCACTTT
CASSYSNSPLHF
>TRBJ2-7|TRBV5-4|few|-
TGTGCCAGCAGCTCGGACTGGGGTATTGGGGAGCAGTACTTC
CASSSDWGIGEQYF
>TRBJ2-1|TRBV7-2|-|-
TGTGCCAGCAGCTTAGTCGGACAACTATACAATGAGCAGTTCTTC
CASSLVGQLYNEQFF
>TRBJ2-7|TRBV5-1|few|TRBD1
TGCGCCAGCAGCCCCCACAGGGGCCACGAGCAGTACTTC
CASSPHRGHEQYF
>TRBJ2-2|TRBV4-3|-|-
TGCGCCAGCAGCCAAGATATTCCCCAGGGTGACACCGGGGAGCTGTTTTTT
CASSQDIPQGDTGELFF
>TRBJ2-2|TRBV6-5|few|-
TGTGCCAGCCGCGGGCGGCGGGGTGACACCGGGGAGCTGTTTTTT
CASRGRRGDTGELFF
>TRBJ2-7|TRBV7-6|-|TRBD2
TGTGCCAGCAGCTTAGCGGGACTAGCCTACGAGCAGTACTTC
CASSLAGLAYEQYF
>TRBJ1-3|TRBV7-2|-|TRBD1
TGTGCCAGCGGGACAGTCTCTGGAAACACCATATATTTT
CASGTVSGNTIYF